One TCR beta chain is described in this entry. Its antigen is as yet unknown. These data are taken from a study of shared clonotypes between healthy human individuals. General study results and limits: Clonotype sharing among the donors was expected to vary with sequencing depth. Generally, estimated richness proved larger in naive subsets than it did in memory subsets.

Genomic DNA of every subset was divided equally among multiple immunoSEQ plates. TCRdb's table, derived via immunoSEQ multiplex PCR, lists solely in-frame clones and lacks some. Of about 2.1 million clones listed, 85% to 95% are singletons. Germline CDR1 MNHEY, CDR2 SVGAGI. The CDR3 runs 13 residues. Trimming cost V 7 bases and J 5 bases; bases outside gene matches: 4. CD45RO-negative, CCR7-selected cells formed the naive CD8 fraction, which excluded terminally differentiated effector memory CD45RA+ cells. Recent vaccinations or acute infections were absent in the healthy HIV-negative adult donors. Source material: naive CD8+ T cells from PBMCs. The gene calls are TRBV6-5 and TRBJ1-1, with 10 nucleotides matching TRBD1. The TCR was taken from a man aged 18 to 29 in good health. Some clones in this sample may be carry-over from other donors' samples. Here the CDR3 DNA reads TGTGCCAGCACATGGGACAGGGGTACTGAAGCTTTCTTT. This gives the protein CASTWDRGTEAFF.